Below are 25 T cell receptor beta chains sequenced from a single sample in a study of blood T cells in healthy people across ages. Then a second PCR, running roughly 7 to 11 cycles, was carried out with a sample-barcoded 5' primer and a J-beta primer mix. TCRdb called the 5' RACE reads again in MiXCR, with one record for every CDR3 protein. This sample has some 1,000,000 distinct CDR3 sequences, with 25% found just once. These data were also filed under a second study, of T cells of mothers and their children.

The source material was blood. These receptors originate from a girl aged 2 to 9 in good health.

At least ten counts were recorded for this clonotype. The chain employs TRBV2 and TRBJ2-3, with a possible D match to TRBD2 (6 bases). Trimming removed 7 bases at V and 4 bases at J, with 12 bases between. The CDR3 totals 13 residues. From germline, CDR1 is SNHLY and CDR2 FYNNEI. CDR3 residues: CASKEGVSDTQYF. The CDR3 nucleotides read TGTGCCAGCAAGGAGGGAGTGTCAGATACGCAGTATTTT.

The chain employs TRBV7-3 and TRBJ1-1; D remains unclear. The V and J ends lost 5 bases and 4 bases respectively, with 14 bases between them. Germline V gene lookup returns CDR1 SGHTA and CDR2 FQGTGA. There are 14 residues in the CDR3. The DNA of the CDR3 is TGTGCCAGCAGCCCCATAGGAGGGTTCACTGAAGCTTTCTTT. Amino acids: CASSPIGGFTEAFF.

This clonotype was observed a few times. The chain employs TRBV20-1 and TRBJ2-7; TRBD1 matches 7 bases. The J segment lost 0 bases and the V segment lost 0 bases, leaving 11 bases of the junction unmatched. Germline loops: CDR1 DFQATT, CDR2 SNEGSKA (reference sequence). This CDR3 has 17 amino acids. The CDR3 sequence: CSARDPLGDSISYEQYF. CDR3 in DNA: TGCAGTGCTAGAGATCCGTTAGGGGACAGCATCTCCTACGAGCAGTACTTC.

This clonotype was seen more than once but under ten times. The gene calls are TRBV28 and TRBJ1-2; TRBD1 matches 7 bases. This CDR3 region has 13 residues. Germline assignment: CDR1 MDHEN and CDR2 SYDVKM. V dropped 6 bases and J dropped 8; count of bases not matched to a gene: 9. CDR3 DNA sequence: TGTGCCAGCAGGACTACAGGGGAACGGGGCTACACCTTC. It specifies CASRTTGERGYTF.

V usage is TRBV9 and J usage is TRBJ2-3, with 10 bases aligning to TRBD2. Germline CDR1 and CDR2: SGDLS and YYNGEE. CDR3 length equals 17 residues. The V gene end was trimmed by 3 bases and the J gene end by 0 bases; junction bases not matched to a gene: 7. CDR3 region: CASSAGLAIPSTDTQYF. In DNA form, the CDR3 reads TGTGCCAGCAGCGCGGGACTAGCGATACCTAGCACAGATACGCAGTATTTT. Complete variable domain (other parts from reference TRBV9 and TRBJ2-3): DSGVTQTPKHLITATGQRVTLRCSPRSGDLSVYWYQQSLDQGLQFLIQYYNGEERAKGNILERFSAQQFPDLHSELNLSSLELGDSALYFCASSAGLAIPSTDTQYFGPGTRLTVL.

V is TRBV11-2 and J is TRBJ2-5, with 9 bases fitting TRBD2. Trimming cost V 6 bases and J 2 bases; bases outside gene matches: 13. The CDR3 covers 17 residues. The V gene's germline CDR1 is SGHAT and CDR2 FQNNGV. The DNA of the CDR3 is TGTGCCAGCAGTATAGGCAGTAGCGGGAGTGAGCAAGAGACCCAGTACTTC. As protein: CASSIGSSGSEQETQYF.

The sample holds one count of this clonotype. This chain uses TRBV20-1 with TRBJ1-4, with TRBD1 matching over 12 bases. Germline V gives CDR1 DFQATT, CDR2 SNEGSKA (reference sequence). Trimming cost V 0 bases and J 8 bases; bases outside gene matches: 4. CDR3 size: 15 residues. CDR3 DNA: TGCAGTGCTAGAGATGGGACAGGGGGCGGAGAAAAACTGTTTTTT. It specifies CSARDGTGGGEKLFF.

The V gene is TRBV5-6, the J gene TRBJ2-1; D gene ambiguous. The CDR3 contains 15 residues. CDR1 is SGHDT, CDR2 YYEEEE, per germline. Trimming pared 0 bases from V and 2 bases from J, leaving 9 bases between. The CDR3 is CASSLAVKAYNEQFF. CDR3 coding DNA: TGTGCCAGCAGCTTGGCTGTAAAGGCCTACAATGAGCAGTTCTTC.

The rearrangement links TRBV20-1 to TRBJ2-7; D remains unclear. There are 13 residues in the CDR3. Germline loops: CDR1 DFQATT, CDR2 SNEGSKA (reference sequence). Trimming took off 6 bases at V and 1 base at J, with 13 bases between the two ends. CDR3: CSAVGQPSYEQYF. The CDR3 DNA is TGCAGTGCCGTAGGGCAGCCATCCTACGAGCAGTACTTC.

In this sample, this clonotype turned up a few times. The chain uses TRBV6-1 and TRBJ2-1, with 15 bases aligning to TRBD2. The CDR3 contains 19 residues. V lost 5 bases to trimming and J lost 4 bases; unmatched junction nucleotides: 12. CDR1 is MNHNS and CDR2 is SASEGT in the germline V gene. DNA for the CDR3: TGTGCCAGCAGTCCCCCCGGGACTAGCGGGAGGAGGAGGTACAATGAGCAGTTCTTC. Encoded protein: CASSPPGTSGRRRYNEQFF.

The CDR3 region has the DNA TGTGCCAGCAGCTCGTCAAGGGCGGGGAGTGAGCAGTTCTTC. It translates to CASSSSRAGSEQFF. J is TRBJ2-1 and V is TRBV7-9; possible D gene TRBD2, 6 bases. This CDR3 has 14 amino acids. V was trimmed by 4 bases and J by 9 bases, leaving 16 bases between them. Per the germline V gene, CDR1 is SEHNR and CDR2 is FQNEAQ (reference sequence).

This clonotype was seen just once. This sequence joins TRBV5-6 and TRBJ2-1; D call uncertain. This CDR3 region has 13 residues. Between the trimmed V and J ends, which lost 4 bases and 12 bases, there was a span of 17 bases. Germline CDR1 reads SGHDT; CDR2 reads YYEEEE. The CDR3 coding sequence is TGTGCCAGCAGCCGAGGACCTCCCGGCGGGCAGTTCTTC. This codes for CASSRGPPGGQFF.

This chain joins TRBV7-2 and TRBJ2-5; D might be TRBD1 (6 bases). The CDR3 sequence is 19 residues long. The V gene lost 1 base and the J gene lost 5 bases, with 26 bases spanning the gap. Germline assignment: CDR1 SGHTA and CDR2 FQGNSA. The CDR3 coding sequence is TGTGCCAGCAGCTTAGGGGGGTTAGGGGGAGTACGGCCATGGGAGACCCAGTACTTC. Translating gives CASSLGGLGGVRPWETQYF.

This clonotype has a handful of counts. The CDR3 coding sequence is TGCAGTGCTAGGCGGGCCTCCCTTGAAGCTTTCTTT. It codes for CSARRASLEAFF. V usage is TRBV20-1 and J usage is TRBJ1-1; D is ambiguous. Trimming removed 3 bases from V and 7 bases from J, with 12 bases in between. This CDR3 is built from 12 residues. CDR1 is DFQATT and CDR2 is SNEGSKA in the germline V gene (reference sequence).

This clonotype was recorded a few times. The CDR3 DNA is TGTGCCAGCAGCTCCGGCCGCGGTTTCCCCATCCAAGAGACCCAGTACTTC. Encoded protein: CASSSGRGFPIQETQYF. V is TRBV5-6 and J is TRBJ2-5; D not certain. The V end lost 3 bases, the J end lost 1 base, and 19 bases lay between the germline ends. The CDR3 consists of 17 residues. The germline gives CDR1 SGHDT, CDR2 YYEEEE.

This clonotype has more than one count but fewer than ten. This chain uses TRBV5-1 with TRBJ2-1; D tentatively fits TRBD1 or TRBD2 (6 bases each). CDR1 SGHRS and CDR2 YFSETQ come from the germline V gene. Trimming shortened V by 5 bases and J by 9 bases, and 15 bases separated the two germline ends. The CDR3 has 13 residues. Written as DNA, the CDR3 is TGCGCCAGCAGATCATCGGGGGCAGCTGAGCAGTTCTTC. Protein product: CASRSSGAAEQFF. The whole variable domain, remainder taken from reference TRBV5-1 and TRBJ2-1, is KAGVTQTPRYLIKTRGQQVTLSCSPISGHRSVSWYQQTPGQGLQFLFEYFSETQRNKGNFPGRFSGRQFSNSRSEMNVSTLELGDSALYLCASRSSGAAEQFFGPGTRLTVL.

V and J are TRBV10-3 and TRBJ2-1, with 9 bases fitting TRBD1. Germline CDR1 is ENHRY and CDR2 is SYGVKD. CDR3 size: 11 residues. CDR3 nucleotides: TGTGCTCTGGGACAGGGCAATGAGCAGTTCTTC. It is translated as CALGQGNEQFF.

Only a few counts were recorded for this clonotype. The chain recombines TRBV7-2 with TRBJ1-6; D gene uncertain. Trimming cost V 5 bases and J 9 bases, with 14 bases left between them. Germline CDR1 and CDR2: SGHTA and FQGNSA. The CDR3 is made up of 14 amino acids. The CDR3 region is CASSPEALGSPLHF. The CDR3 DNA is TGTGCCAGCAGCCCCGAAGCCCTGGGTTCACCCCTCCACTTT.

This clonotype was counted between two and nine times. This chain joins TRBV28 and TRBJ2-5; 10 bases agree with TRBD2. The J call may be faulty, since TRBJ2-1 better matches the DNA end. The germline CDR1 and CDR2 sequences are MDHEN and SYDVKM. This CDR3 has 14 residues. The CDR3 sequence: CASLKREGPNEQFF. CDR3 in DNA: TGTGCCAGCCTTAAGCGGGAGGGCCCCAATGAGCAGTTCTTC.

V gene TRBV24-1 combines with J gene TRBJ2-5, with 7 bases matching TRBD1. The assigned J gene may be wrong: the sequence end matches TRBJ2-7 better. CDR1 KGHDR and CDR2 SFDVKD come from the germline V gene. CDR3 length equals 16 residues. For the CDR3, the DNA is TGTGCCACCAGTGATTCCGCCGGGACAGCGCGCTACGAGCAGTACTTC. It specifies CATSDSAGTARYEQYF.

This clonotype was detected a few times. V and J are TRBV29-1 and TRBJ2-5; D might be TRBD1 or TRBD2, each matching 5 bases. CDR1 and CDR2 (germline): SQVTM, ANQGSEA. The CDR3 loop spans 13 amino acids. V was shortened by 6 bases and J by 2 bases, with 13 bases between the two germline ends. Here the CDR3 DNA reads TGCAGCGTGAGGGGTATTGGGCAAGAGACCCAGTACTTC. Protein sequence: CSVRGIGQETQYF.

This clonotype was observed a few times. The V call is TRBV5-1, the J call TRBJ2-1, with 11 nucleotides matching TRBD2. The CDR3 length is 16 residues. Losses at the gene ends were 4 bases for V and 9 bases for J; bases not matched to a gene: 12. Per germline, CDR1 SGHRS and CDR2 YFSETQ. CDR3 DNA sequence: TGCGCCAGCAGCCCGACCGGGACTAGCGGTGGAGGTGAGCAGTTCTTC. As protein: CASSPTGTSGGGEQFF.

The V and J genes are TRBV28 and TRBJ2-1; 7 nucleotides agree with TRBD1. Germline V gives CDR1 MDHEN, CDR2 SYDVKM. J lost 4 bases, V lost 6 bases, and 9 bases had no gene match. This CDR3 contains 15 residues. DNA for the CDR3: TGTGCCAGCAGCTCCCCTCCGGACAGGTACAATGAGCAGTTCTTC. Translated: CASSSPPDRYNEQFF.

CDR3 nucleotides: TGTGCCACCAGCAGAGAGGCGGGGGCAGGGCCCCAGTACTTC. Translation: CATSREAGAGPQYF. The V gene is TRBV15, the J gene TRBJ2-5; perhaps TRBD2 as D (7 bases). The CDR3 runs to 14 residues. Trimming pared 0 bases from V and 9 bases from J, leaving 14 bases between. Germline CDR1 and CDR2: LNHNV and YYDKDF (reference sequence).

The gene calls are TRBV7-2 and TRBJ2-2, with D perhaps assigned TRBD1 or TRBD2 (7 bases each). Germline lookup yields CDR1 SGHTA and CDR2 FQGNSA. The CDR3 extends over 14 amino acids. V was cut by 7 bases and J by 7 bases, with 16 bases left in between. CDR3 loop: CASNFPGGDGELFF. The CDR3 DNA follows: TGTGCCAGCAACTTCCCAGGGGGGGACGGGGAGCTGTTTTTT. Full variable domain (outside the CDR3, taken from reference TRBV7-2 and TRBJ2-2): GAGVSQSPSNKVTEKGKDVELRCDPISGHTALYWYRQSLGQGLEFLIYFQGNSAPDKSGLPSDRFSAERTGGSVSTLTIQRTQQEDSAVYLCASNFPGGDGELFFGEGSRLTVL.